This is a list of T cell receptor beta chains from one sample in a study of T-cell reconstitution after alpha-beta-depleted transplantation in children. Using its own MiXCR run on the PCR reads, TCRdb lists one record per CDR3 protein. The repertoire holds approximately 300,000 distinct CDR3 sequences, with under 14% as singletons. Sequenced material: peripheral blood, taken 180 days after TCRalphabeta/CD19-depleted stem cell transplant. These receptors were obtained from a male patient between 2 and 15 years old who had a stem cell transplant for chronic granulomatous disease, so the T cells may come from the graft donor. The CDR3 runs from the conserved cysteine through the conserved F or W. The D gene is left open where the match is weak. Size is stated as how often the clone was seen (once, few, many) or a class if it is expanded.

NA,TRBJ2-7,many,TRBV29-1,TGCAGCGTTGTGGGAGACCCTTCCTACGAGCAGTACTTC,CSVVGDPSYEQYF
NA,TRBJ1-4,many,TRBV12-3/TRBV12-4,TGTGCCAGCAGTTTAAGGAACGGAAATGAAAAACTGTTTTTT,CASSLRNGNEKLFF
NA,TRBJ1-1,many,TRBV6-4,TGTGCCAGCAGTGAGGGGGCGAACACTGAAGCTTTCTTT,CASSEGANTEAFF
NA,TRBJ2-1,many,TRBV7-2,TGTGCCAGCAGCTTTGAGGGGGGAACATCGAATGAGCAGTTCTTC,CASSFEGGTSNEQFF
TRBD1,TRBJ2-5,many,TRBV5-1,TGCGCCAGCAGCTTAAGGGACAGGGAAGAGACCCAGTACTTC,CASSLRDREETQYF
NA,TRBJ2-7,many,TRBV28,TGTGCCAGCAGTTTAAGCCGGGTATCCATGGAGCAGTACTTC,CASSLSRVSMEQYF
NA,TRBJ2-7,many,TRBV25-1,TGTGCCAGCGGTGGGAGAGGGGCTCCCTACGAGCAGTACTTC,CASGGRGAPYEQYF
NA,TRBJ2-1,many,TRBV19,TGTGCCAGTAGCTTGGGGGGCCAGGAGTTCTTC,CASSLGGQEFF
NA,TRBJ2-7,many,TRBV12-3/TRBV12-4,TGTGCCAGCAGTTTAAGGGGCGGGATACCCCTTTACGAGCAGTACTTC,CASSLRGGIPLYEQYF
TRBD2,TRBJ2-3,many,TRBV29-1,TGCAGCGTTGACGGGCGGGGGGGCACAGATACGCAGTATTTT,CSVDGRGGTDTQYF